The 8 T cell receptor beta chains below all came from one sample that was sequenced in a study of blood T cell repertoires in COVID-19. Method: immunoSEQ multiplex PCR; TCRdb's copy keeps in-frame clones and lacks some. The top ten hold approximately 34% of the sample, which has over 55,000 clones, 70% to 80% seen once. The sample consisted of peripheral blood. Receptors originate from a woman in her sixties or seventies with acute or convalescent COVID-19.

V is TRBV5-1 and J is TRBJ2-5; D is ambiguous. The germline CDR1 and CDR2 sequences are SGHRS and YFSETQ. Between the trimmed V and J ends, which lost 0 bases and 1 base, there was a span of 7 bases. The CDR3 contains 14 residues. The CDR3 region is CASSLDTTQETQYF. The CDR3 DNA is TGCGCCAGCAGCTTGGACACCACCCAAGAGACCCAGTACTTC.

The V and J genes are TRBV7-9 and TRBJ1-1; D uncertain. Germline-derived CDR1 and CDR2 are SEHNR and FQNEAQ (reference sequence). The CDR3 sequence is 15 residues long. V was pared by 0 bases and J by 5 bases, with 13 bases between. Here the CDR3 DNA reads TGTGCCAGCAGCTTAGCGGCCGGGGTGGGTACTGAAGCTTTCTTT. Its protein product is CASSLAAGVGTEAFF. The entire variable domain, with the rest obtained from reference TRBV7-9 and TRBJ1-1, is as follows: DTGVSQNPRHKITKRGQNVTFRCDPISEHNRLYWYRQTLGQGPEFLTYFQNEAQLEKSRLLSDRFSAERPKGSFSTLEIQRTEQGDSAMYLCASSLAAGVGTEAFFGQGTRLTVV.

V usage is TRBV30 and J usage is TRBJ1-2, with D maybe TRBD1 (6 bases). V lost 7 bases and J lost 5, with 11 bases in between. The length of the CDR3 is 11 residues. Germline-derived CDR1 and CDR2 are GTSNPN and SVGIG (reference sequence). CDR3 amino acids: CALRQAYGYTF. CDR3 nucleotide sequence: TGTGCCTTACGACAGGCATATGGCTACACCTTC.

The V call is TRBV28, the J call TRBJ1-1; no clear D. The V end lost 1 base, the J end lost 2 bases, and 5 bases lay between the germline ends. Germline loops: CDR1 MDHEN, CDR2 SYDVKM. CDR3 length equals 13 residues. The CDR3 region is CASSLLANTEAFF. The CDR3 DNA reads TGTGCCAGCAGTTTATTAGCTAACACTGAAGCTTTCTTT.

The V and J genes are TRBV5-1 and TRBJ1-4; D is perhaps TRBD1 (5 bases). V lost 4 bases and J lost 8, with 12 bases in between. CDR3 size: 13 residues. The germline V gene encodes CDR1 SGHRS and CDR2 YFSETQ. The chain's CDR3 is CASSPGLMEKLFF. The CDR3 DNA sequence: TGCGCCAGCAGCCCGGGACTGATGGAAAAACTGTTTTTT.

CDR3 in DNA: TGCGCCAGCGGGCTATCAGGGACTGGAAACACCATATATTTT. Amino acids: CASGLSGTGNTIYF. V usage is TRBV5-1 and J usage is TRBJ1-3; maybe TRBD1 (5 bases). The germline V gene has CDR1 SGHRS and CDR2 YFSETQ. V lost 7 bases and J 2 bases, leaving 13 bases between the germline ends. The CDR3 spans 14 residues.

V and J are TRBV6-5 and TRBJ1-4; D perhaps matches TRBD1 (6 bases). V lost 6 bases and J lost 8, with 16 bases in between. Germline CDR1 reads MNHEY; CDR2 reads SVGAGI. CDR3 length: 14 amino acids. CDR3 in amino acids: CASSRDQRGEKLFF. DNA of the CDR3: TGTGCCAGCAGCCGGGACCAGAGGGGGGAAAAACTGTTTTTT.

This clone appeared many times. The chain couples TRBV9 to TRBJ2-7; TRBD1 matches at 8 bases. J was trimmed by 7 bases and V by 4 bases; bases with no gene match: 13. The CDR3 runs to 15 residues. Germline lookup yields CDR1 SGDLS and CDR2 YYNGEE. The CDR3 nucleotides are TGTGCCAGCAGCCGCGACCGGGACAGGTTACGGGAGCAGTACTTC. It yields the protein CASSRDRDRLREQYF.